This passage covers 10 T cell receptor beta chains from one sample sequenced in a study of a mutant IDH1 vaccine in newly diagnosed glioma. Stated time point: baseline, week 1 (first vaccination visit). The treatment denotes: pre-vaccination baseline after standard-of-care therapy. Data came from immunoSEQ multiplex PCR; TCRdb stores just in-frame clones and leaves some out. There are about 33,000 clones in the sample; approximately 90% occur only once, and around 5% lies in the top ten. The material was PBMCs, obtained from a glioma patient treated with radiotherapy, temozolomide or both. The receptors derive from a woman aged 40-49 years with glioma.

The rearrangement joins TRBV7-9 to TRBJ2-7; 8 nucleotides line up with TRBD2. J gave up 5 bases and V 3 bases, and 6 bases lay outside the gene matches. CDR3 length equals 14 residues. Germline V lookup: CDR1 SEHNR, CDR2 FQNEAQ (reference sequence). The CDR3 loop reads CASSLGGAGDEQYF. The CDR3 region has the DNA TGTGCCAGCAGCTTGGGAGGAGCGGGAGACGAGCAGTACTTC. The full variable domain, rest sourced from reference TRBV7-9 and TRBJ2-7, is DTGVSQNPRHKITKRGQNVTFRCDPISEHNRLYWYRQTLGQGPEFLTYFQNEAQLEKSRLLSDRFSAERPKGSFSTLEIQRTEQGDSAMYLCASSLGGAGDEQYFGPGTRLTVT.

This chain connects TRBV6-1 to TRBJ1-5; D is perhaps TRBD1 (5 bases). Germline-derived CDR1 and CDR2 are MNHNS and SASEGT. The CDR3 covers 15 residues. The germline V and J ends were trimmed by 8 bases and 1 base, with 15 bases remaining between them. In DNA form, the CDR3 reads TGTGCCAGCCCGAACGCAGGGAGGAGCAATCAGCCCCAGCATTTT. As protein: CASPNAGRSNQPQHF.

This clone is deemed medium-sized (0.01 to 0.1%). In DNA, the CDR3 is TGCAGCGTTGAAGGACTAGCGAGAGTTAAATATTCTTACAATGAGCAGTTCTTC. Translation: CSVEGLARVKYSYNEQFF. The rearrangement uses TRBV29-1 and TRBJ2-1; the match to TRBD2 covers 8 bases. The CDR3 contains 18 residues. The J segment lost 4 bases and the V segment lost 1 base, leaving 15 bases of the junction unmatched. From germline, CDR1 is SQVTM and CDR2 ANQGSEA.

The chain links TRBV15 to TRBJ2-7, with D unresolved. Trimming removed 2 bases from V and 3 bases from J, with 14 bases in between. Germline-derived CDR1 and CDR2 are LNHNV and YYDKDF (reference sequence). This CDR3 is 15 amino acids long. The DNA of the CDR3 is TGTGCCACCAGCAGATCTTCAGCACTCAGCTACGAGCAGTACTTC. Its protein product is CATSRSSALSYEQYF.

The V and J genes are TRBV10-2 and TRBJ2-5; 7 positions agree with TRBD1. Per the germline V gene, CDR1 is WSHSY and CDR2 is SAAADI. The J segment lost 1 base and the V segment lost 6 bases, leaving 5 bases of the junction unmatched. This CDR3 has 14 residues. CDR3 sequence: CASRDRQGQETQYF. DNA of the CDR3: TGCGCCAGCAGGGATAGACAGGGCCAAGAGACCCAGTACTTC.

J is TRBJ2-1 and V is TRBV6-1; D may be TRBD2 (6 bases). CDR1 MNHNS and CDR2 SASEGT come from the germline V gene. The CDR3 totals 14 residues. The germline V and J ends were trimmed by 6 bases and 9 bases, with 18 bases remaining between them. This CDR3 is CASRGGGGVGEQFF. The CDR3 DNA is TGTGCCAGCAGGGGGGGAGGCGGCGTAGGTGAGCAGTTCTTC.

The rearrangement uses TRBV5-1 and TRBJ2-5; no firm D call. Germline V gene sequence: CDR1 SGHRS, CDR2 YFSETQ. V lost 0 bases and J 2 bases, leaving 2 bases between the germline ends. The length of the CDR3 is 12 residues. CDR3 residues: CASSLVQETQYF. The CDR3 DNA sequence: TGCGCCAGCAGCTTGGTGCAAGAGACCCAGTACTTC.

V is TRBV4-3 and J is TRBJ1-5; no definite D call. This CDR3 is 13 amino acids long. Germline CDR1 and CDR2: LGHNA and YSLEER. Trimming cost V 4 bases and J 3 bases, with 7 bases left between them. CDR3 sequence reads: CASSPNYNQPQHF. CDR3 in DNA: TGCGCCAGCAGCCCAAATTACAATCAGCCCCAGCATTTT.

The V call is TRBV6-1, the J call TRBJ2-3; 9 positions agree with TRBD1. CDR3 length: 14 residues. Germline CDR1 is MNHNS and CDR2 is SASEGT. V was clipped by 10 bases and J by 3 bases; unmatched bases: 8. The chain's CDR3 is CANQDRGETDTQYF. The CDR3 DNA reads TGTGCCAACCAGGACAGGGGAGAAACAGATACGCAGTATTTT.

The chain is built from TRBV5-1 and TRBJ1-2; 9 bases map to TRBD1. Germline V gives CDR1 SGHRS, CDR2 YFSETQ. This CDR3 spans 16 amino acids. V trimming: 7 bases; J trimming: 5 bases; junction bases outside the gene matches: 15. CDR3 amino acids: CASWPGQGAGGYGYTF. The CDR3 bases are TGCGCCAGCTGGCCGGGACAGGGCGCCGGGGGGTATGGCTACACCTTC.